This TCR beta chain was sequenced during a study of neurological immune-mediated disorders. CDR3 length: 15 amino acids. Trimming took off 6 bases at V and 3 bases at J, with 17 bases between the two ends. Germline CDR1 and CDR2: MNHEY and SMNVEV (reference sequence). The unsorted libraries had their origin in 2 million PBMCs stored at -80 C. Every sequencing run drew on 15-18 subjects and yielded over 190 million TCR-beta sequences. Using its own MiXCR run on the 5' RACE reads, TCRdb lists one record per CDR3 protein. This table holds 90,000 to 150,000 distinct CDR3 sequences, approximately 3.2% found once. In this sample, this clonotype turned up many times.

The chain couples TRBV27 to TRBJ2-5, with D maybe TRBD2 (6 bases). Sample: PBMCs. This TCR came from a woman in her thirties with multiple sclerosis. CDR3 loop: CASSFAWLAKETQYF. CDR3 nucleotide sequence: TGTGCCAGCAGCTTCGCCTGGCTAGCGAAAGAGACCCAGTACTTC.